These 26 T cell receptor beta chains were sequenced from one sample in a study of early T cells in non-severe SARS-CoV-2 infection. A single record per CDR3 protein comes from TCRdb applying MiXCR to the 5' RACE reads. In the table there are about 92,000 distinct CDR3 sequences, about 15% of which are singletons. Specimen: whole blood. The receptors were gathered from an adult who was a healthcare worker with PCR-confirmed SARS-CoV-2 infection or an uninfected control (not recorded which).

This clonotype was detected a few times. The V call is TRBV5-4, the J call TRBJ2-1; TRBD2 might be the D (7 bases). With 1 base removed from V and 5 bases from J, the gap between germline ends came to 13 bases. The CDR3 runs 15 residues. Germline CDR1 SGHNT, CDR2 YYREEE (reference sequence). CDR3 nucleotide sequence: TGTGCCAGCAGCTTGCCACGGGGGGCGGACAATGAGCAGTTCTTC. It is translated as CASSLPRGADNEQFF.

The chain has TRBV10-3 and TRBJ2-3; TRBD2 might be the D (6 bases). The length of the CDR3 is 14 residues. From germline, CDR1 is ENHRY and CDR2 SYGVKD. Trimming took 5 bases from V and 3 from J, leaving 12 bases between them. The CDR3 protein is CAISTGRETDTQYF. CDR3 in DNA: TGTGCCATCAGTACGGGACGGGAGACAGATACGCAGTATTTT.

This clonotype was found a few times. This chain connects TRBV2 to TRBJ2-3; TRBD2 aligns across 7 bases. The V and J ends lost 3 bases and 4 bases, in that order; junction bases with no gene match: 4. Per germline, CDR1 SNHLY and CDR2 FYNNEI. The CDR3 spans 14 residues. The CDR3 region has the DNA TGTGCCAGCAGTGAGGGAGGGAGGGCAGATACGCAGTATTTT. Residues: CASSEGGRADTQYF.

This clonotype was seen at least ten times. The genes are TRBV12-3 or TRBV12-4 and TRBJ2-7; 7 nucleotides align to TRBD1. Germline trimming cut 1 base from V and 0 bases from J; bases unmatched to any gene: 9. This CDR3 has 17 residues. CDR3 in DNA: TGTGCCAGCAGTTTAGATCCAGACAGGGAGTCCTCCTACGAGCAGTACTTC. This encodes CASSLDPDRESSYEQYF.

This clonotype has more than one count but fewer than ten. The chain links TRBV6-5 to TRBJ1-5; 7 bases line up with TRBD1. Germline CDR1 MNHEY, CDR2 SVGAGI. The CDR3 covers 13 residues. The V gene end was trimmed by 10 bases and the J gene end by 9 bases; junction bases not matched to a gene: 12. Written as DNA, the CDR3 is TGTGCCACCGGACAGGCCCGTTTTTGGCCCCAGCATTTT. Translating gives CATGQARFWPQHF.

The chain has TRBV7-3 and TRBJ2-2; unclear D gene. Trimming cost V 8 bases and J 0 bases, with 7 bases left between them. Germline V gene sequence: CDR1 SGHTA, CDR2 FQGTGA. This CDR3 spans 13 amino acids. The CDR3 region has the DNA TGTGCCAGCGCTGGATCGAACACCGGGGAGCTGTTTTTT. Protein product: CASAGSNTGELFF.

This clonotype was picked up a small number of times. This chain uses TRBV2 with TRBJ1-1, with TRBD1 identical over 9 bases. Losses at the gene ends were 2 bases for V and 10 bases for J; bases not matched to a gene: 5. Germline V gene lookup returns CDR1 SNHLY and CDR2 FYNNEI. The CDR3 covers 13 residues. CDR3 in DNA: TGTGCCAGCAGTGAAAGGGGGACAGGGACAGCTTTCTTT. It translates to CASSERGTGTAFF.

In its sample, this clonotype was seen many times. The V call is TRBV24-1, the J call TRBJ1-2; 9 nucleotides match TRBD1. The germline CDR1 and CDR2 sequences are KGHDR and SFDVKD. V dropped 9 bases and J dropped 2; count of bases not matched to a gene: 3. The CDR3 runs 13 residues. As DNA, the CDR3 is TGTGCCACCGGGGACAGGGCGAACTATGGCTACACCTTC. It is translated as CATGDRANYGYTF.

This rearrangement joins TRBV28 to TRBJ2-1, with D unresolved. V lost 6 bases and J lost 13, with 16 bases in between. Per the germline V gene, CDR1 is MDHEN and CDR2 is SYDVKM. The CDR3 covers 12 residues. CDR3 sequence reads: CASRTYSLSQFF. CDR3 sequence (DNA): TGTGCCAGCAGAACCTATAGCCTAAGCCAGTTCTTC.

This clonotype was observed at least ten times. The chain combines TRBV2 with TRBJ2-7; a possible D gene is TRBD2 (6 bases). V lost 1 base and J lost 2, with 12 bases in between. This CDR3 has 15 residues. Germline-derived CDR1 and CDR2 are SNHLY and FYNNEI. CDR3 amino acids: CASSEVWGGAYEQYF. The CDR3 region has the DNA TGTGCCAGCAGTGAAGTCTGGGGAGGAGCCTACGAGCAGTACTTC.

V is TRBV5-1 and J is TRBJ1-2, with a weak D call TRBD1 (5 bases). The V end was cut by 4 bases, the J end by 0 bases, with 22 bases between. The CDR3 is made up of 18 amino acids. Germline V gene data show CDR1 as SGHRS and CDR2 as YFSETQ. The CDR3, as DNA: TGCGCCAGCAGCGCAGGACTTCCGGGACGGACGACTAACTATGGCTACACCTTC. It yields the protein CASSAGLPGRTTNYGYTF.

There are many counts of this clonotype. This chain uses TRBV21-1 with TRBJ1-3; the table's D call of TRBD1 was not tested on the DNA. TRBV21-1 constitutes a pseudogene. There are 17 residues in the CDR3. This CDR3 reads CASSITGLADFGNTIYF. In DNA, the CDR3 is TGTGCCAGCAGCATAACAGGATTGGCAGACTTTGGAAACACCATATATTTT.

V is TRBV3-1 and J is TRBJ2-7; D call uncertain. The ends were cut back, 0 bases at V and 1 base at J, with 7 bases in the middle. The CDR3 length is 14 residues. CDR1 LGHDT and CDR2 YNNKEL come from the germline V gene (reference sequence). CDR3 region: CASSQEDKSYEQYF. CDR3 bases: TGTGCCAGCAGCCAAGAAGATAAATCCTACGAGCAGTACTTC.

This clonotype was seen a few times. The rearrangement uses TRBV30 and TRBJ1-4; a weak D match, TRBD1 (6 bases). CDR1 is GTSNPN and CDR2 is SVGIG in the germline V gene (reference sequence). Trimming took 3 bases from V and 8 from J, leaving 16 bases between them. The CDR3 is 14 residues long. CDR3 sequence: CAWSAGVIGEKLFF. The CDR3 nucleotides are TGTGCCTGGAGCGCAGGGGTCATAGGGGAAAAACTGTTTTTT.

This clonotype turned up a few times. The J gene is TRBJ2-1, the V gene TRBV11-2, with TRBD2 identical over 11 bases. Trimming at V came to 6 bases and at J to 7 bases, leaving 8 bases not matched to a gene. This CDR3 comprises 15 residues. In germline, CDR1 is SGHAT, CDR2 FQNNGV. CDR3 protein: CASRTSSGGTNEQFF. The CDR3 coding sequence is TGTGCCAGCAGAACCTCTAGCGGGGGGACGAATGAGCAGTTCTTC.

This clonotype appeared a few times. The V call is TRBV25-1, the J call TRBJ2-5, with D unclear. The CDR3 runs to 13 residues. Trimming cost V 3 bases and J 5 bases, with 10 bases left between them. The germline V gene encodes CDR1 MGHDK and CDR2 SYGVNS. The CDR3 DNA is TGTGCCAGCAGTGAGGCAGCTCTTGAGACCCAGTACTTC. Its protein is CASSEAALETQYF.

This clonotype was counted ten times or more. The CDR3 region is CASSIVAGEPQHF. CDR3 sequence (DNA): TGTGCCAGTAGTATCGTGGCCGGGGAGCCCCAGCATTTT. The rearrangement uses TRBV19 and TRBJ1-5; D call uncertain. Between the trimmed V and J ends, which lost 3 bases and 8 bases, there was a span of 11 bases. Germline values: CDR1 LNHDA, CDR2 SQIVND (reference sequence). CDR3 length equals 13 residues.

The V gene is TRBV7-8, the J gene TRBJ1-1; D is uncertain. This CDR3 spans 16 amino acids. V was shortened by 2 bases and J by 0 bases, with 13 bases between the two germline ends. Per the germline V gene, CDR1 is SGHVS and CDR2 is FQNEAQ. The chain's CDR3 is CASSLLPDQMNTEAFF. DNA for the CDR3: TGTGCCAGCAGCTTATTACCCGACCAGATGAACACTGAAGCTTTCTTT. Supplemented by reference TRBV7-8 and TRBJ1-1, the full variable domain reads GAGVSQSPRYKVAKRGQDVALRCDPISGHVSLFWYQQALGQGPEFLTYFQNEAQLDKSGLPSDRFFAERPEGSVSTLKIQRTQQEDSAVYLCASSLLPDQMNTEAFFGQGTRLTVV.

This chain joins TRBV6-1 and TRBJ2-2; D possibly corresponds to TRBD1 (6 bases). The CDR3 extends over 16 amino acids. The V gene's germline CDR1 is MNHNS and CDR2 SASEGT. Trimming pared 4 bases from V and 1 base from J, leaving 13 bases between. The DNA for the CDR3 is TGTGCCAGCAGTGCCAACAGGGCGGGGAACACCGGGGAGCTGTTTTTT. It is translated as CASSANRAGNTGELFF.

The rearrangement uses TRBV7-8 and TRBJ1-3; D gene ambiguous. The CDR3 totals 12 residues. Germline loops: CDR1 SGHVS, CDR2 FQNEAQ. The V end lost 1 base, the J end lost 8 bases, and 6 bases lay between the germline ends. CDR3 in amino acids: CASSLGADTIYF. The CDR3, as DNA: TGTGCCAGCAGCTTAGGAGCCGACACCATATATTTT.

This clonotype has a handful of counts. V gene TRBV21-1 combines with J gene TRBJ2-3. TRBV21-1 counts as a pseudogene. The CDR3 spans 13 residues. CDR3 sequence: CAPRRASTDTQYF. The CDR3 DNA sequence: TGTGCCCCTAGGAGAGCTAGCACAGATACGCAGTATTTT.

This clonotype was found a few times. V and J are TRBV3-1 and TRBJ1-2; D is perhaps TRBD1 (5 bases). The CDR3 contains 12 residues. V lost 3 bases and J 8 bases, leaving 10 bases between the germline ends. Germline V gene lookup returns CDR1 LGHDT and CDR2 YNNKEL (reference sequence). The CDR3 protein is CASSQGYRGYTF. CDR3 nucleotides: TGTGCCAGCAGCCAGGGTTACAGGGGCTACACCTTC.

The gene calls are TRBV7-8 and TRBJ1-2; D is unclear. The CDR3 has 12 residues. Looked up from germline, CDR1 is SGHVS and CDR2 is FQNEAQ. V was trimmed by 3 bases and J by 2 bases, leaving 4 bases between them. The CDR3: CASSFSNYGYTF. The CDR3 coding sequence is TGTGCCAGCAGCTTTTCAAACTATGGCTACACCTTC.

This clonotype was counted only a few times. The V call is TRBV7-9, the J call TRBJ2-3; D gene unclear. The germline V gene encodes CDR1 SEHNR and CDR2 FQNEAQ (reference sequence). CDR3 length equals 14 residues. V was trimmed by 4 bases and J by 0 bases, leaving 8 bases between them. This chain's CDR3 is CASSSRVSTDTQYF. In nucleotides, the CDR3 is TGTGCCAGCAGCTCCCGGGTTAGCACAGATACGCAGTATTTT.

This chain connects TRBV4-1 to TRBJ1-6; unclear D gene. This CDR3 has 16 amino acids. The V and J ends lost 4 bases and 9 bases respectively, with 19 bases between them. CDR1 and CDR2 (germline): MGHRA, YSYEKL. The chain's CDR3 is CASSLNRVPGPSPLHF. CDR3 coding DNA: TGCGCCAGCAGCCTCAACCGGGTCCCAGGTCCTTCACCCCTCCACTTT.

This clonotype appeared many times. The V and J genes are TRBV7-9 and TRBJ1-1; TRBD1 matches 8 bases. The CDR3 is 15 amino acids. J was trimmed by 4 bases and V by 5 bases; bases with no gene match: 9. Germline values: CDR1 SEHNR, CDR2 FQNEAQ (reference sequence). As DNA, the CDR3 is TGTGCCAGCAGCCTCTCGGACAGGGATTTCACTGAAGCTTTCTTT. Amino acid sequence: CASSLSDRDFTEAFF.